The clone carrying this TCR beta chain is labeled as large. Its specificity is unknown. The data belong to a study of early T cells in non-severe SARS-CoV-2 infection. Whole-study context: The study sequenced bulk RNA from unsorted whole blood, with chains unpaired. Whole-study findings and limits: Anti-spike CD8 responses were favored in VDJdb matching, and private and CD4 specificities were missed.

Unique molecular identifiers were added to individual cDNA molecules. TCRdb redid the calling of the 5' RACE reads with MiXCR, one entry per CDR3 protein. The table has some 23,000 distinct CDR3 sequences, 5.3% seen once. The source material was whole blood. The TCR sequence derives from an adult who was a healthcare worker with PCR-confirmed SARS-CoV-2 infection or an uninfected control (not recorded which).

CDR3 amino acids: CSARDLETSSFADTQYF. The CDR3 bases are TGCAGTGCTAGAGATCTGGAGACTAGCAGTTTCGCAGATACGCAGTATTTT. The rearrangement uses TRBV20-1 and TRBJ2-3; TRBD2 matches 7 bases. J lost 4 bases, V lost 0 bases, and 13 bases had no gene match. Germline V gene data show CDR1 as DFQATT and CDR2 as SNEGSKA (reference sequence). The CDR3 runs to 17 residues.